This TCR beta chain was captured in a study of early T cells in non-severe SARS-CoV-2 infection. TCRdb called the 5' RACE reads again in MiXCR, with one record for every CDR3 protein. This sample has about 56,000 distinct CDR3 sequences, with around 12% found just once. The CDR3 runs to 14 residues. Germline V gene data show CDR1 as WSHSY and CDR2 as SAAADI. Trimming removed 3 bases from V and 8 bases from J, with 14 bases in between. The material sequenced was whole blood. The chain is built from TRBV10-2 and TRBJ2-1, with unresolved D. The clonotype originates from an adult who was a healthcare worker with PCR-confirmed SARS-CoV-2 infection or an uninfected control (not recorded which). CDR3 coding DNA: TGCGCCAGCAGTGAAGGGTTTGGCCCGTATGAGCAGTTCTTC. It is translated as CASSEGFGPYEQFF.